This is a list of T cell receptor beta chains from one sample in a study of STAT5B mutations in CD4+ large granular lymphocyte leukemia. The data were produced by immunoSEQ multiplex PCR, yet TCRdb's version contains in-frame clones alone and is incomplete. Among around 35,000 clones listed, around nine tenths were seen once. Sequencing was performed on CD4+ T cells from blood buffy coats. The receptors here all came from a human donor in good health. Each CDR3 is given with its conserved first and last residue. Each record gives: D gene, V gene, J gene, clone size, CDR3 DNA, CDR3 protein. The D gene is left open where the match is weak. Clone size is given for some rows only: seen once, a few or many times, or a class if the clone is expanded.

-	TRBV6-1	TRBJ2-1	-	TGTGCCAGCAGCATGACAGGGAGGAATGAGCAGTTCTTC	CASSMTGRNEQFF
-	TRBV14	TRBJ2-7	-	TGTGCCAGCAGCCCGGCGGGGAACCCCTACGAGCAGTACTTC	CASSPAGNPYEQYF
-	TRBV7-8	TRBJ2-5	-	TGTGCCAGCAGCTTGACAGCACAAGAGACCCAGTACTTC	CASSLTAQETQYF
-	TRBV2	TRBJ2-7	-	TGTGCCAGCAGTGAACGCCTAGTCTACGAGCAGTACTTC	CASSERLVYEQYF
-	TRBV11-2	TRBJ2-4	-	TGTGCCAGCAGCCCCGGACTAGCCAAAAACATTCAGTACTTC	CASSPGLAKNIQYF
-	TRBV9	TRBJ1-4	-	TGTGCCAGCAGCGTAGTCTCGGAATCTAATGAAAAACTGTTTTTT	CASSVVSESNEKLFF
-	TRBV7-2	TRBJ2-7	-	TGTGCCAGCAGCTTAGGCTCGATGGGGGAGCAGTACTTC	CASSLGSMGEQYF
-	TRBV27	TRBJ1-6	once	TGTGCCAGCAGTCCGACCCGAGGGCCTTCACCCCTCCACTTT	CASSPTRGPSPLHF
TRBD1	TRBV6-5	TRBJ2-3	-	TGTGCCAGCAGTAGACAGGGGGCGCAGACAGATACGCAGTATTTT	CASSRQGAQTDTQYF
-	TRBV7-9	TRBJ2-2	once	TGTGCCAGCAGCTCGAGACAGTTCGGGGAGCTGTTTTTT	CASSSRQFGELFF
-	TRBV9	TRBJ2-1	-	TGTGCCAGCAGCGTAGGACAAACCTACAATGAGCAGTTCTTC	CASSVGQTYNEQFF
-	TRBV9	TRBJ2-3	once	TGTGCCAGCAGCCTCGCCGGGCGGGCCGAGGACACAGATACGCAGTATTTT	CASSLAGRAEDTDTQYF
TRBD1	TRBV18	TRBJ1-1	few	TGTGCCAGCTCACCGCCTCGGACAGGGGTCGGCACTGAAGCTTTCTTT	CASSPPRTGVGTEAFF
-	TRBV6-6	TRBJ2-3	-	TGTGCCAGCAACTTACCAGGCACAGATACGCAGTATTTT	CASNLPGTDTQYF
-	TRBV6-1	TRBJ2-2	-	TGTGCCAGCAGTGAAATGAAGGTCACCGGGGAGCTGTTTTTT	CASSEMKVTGELFF
-	TRBV7-2	TRBJ2-5	-	TGTGCCAGCAGCTTTACCCAGGGGCCCCCCACTAGCTCCCAGTACTTC	CASSFTQGPPTSSQYF
TRBD1	TRBV27	TRBJ1-2	-	TGTGCCAGCAGTTTATACAGGGGAGCTAACTATGGCTACACCTTC	CASSLYRGANYGYTF
-	TRBV7-9	TRBJ1-5	-	TGTGCCAGCAGCTCTGGGTTGGATCAGCCCCAGCATTTT	CASSSGLDQPQHF
-	TRBV6-1	TRBJ1-1	-	TGTGCCAGCAGTGAAGGACGGGCAGATGAAGCTTTCTTT	CASSEGRADEAFF
TRBD1	TRBV7-6	TRBJ2-7	few	TGTGCCAGCAGCTCTCTCCCGGGACAGGGGGCGACGTACTTC	CASSSLPGQGATYF
TRBD2	TRBV28	TRBJ2-1	-	TGTGCCAGCAGTCCCCTTCAGCGGGAGGGGTACAATGAGCAGTTCTTC	CASSPLQREGYNEQFF
TRBD1	TRBV11-2	TRBJ2-1	-	TGTGCCAGCAGCTTTGAACAGGGGGTCTACAATGAGCAGTTCTTC	CASSFEQGVYNEQFF
-	TRBV6-5	TRBJ2-2	-	TGTGCCTCCCGGGGTTGGGGTTCCGGGGAGCTGTTTTTT	CASRGWGSGELFF
TRBD2	TRBV11-2	TRBJ2-7	-	TGTGCCAGCAGCTTAGATCGGCTAGCGGGGTCCTACGAGCAGTACTTC	CASSLDRLAGSYEQYF
-	TRBV7-2	TRBJ1-2	once	TGTGCCAGCAGCGTAAACCTGAACAGTGGCTACACCTTC	CASSVNLNSGYTF
-	TRBV10-3	TRBJ2-5	-	TGTGCCACCGCCGTCAGGAACCAAGAGACCCAGTACTTC	CATAVRNQETQYF
-	TRBV7-8	TRBJ1-6	once	TGTGCCAGCAGCTCGGGCGGTGGCTTCTATAATTCACCCCTCCACTTT	CASSSGGGFYNSPLHF
-	TRBV7-9	TRBJ2-6	-	TGTGCCAGCAGCAAGGTTTCTCCTGGGGCCAACGTCCTGACTTTC	CASSKVSPGANVLTF
-	TRBV2	TRBJ1-2	-	TGTGCCAGCACTCGGGACGAAGGCTATGGCTACACCTTC	CASTRDEGYGYTF
TRBD2	TRBV18	TRBJ2-1	-	TGTGCCAGCTCACCACAACCCCGACTAGCGGGAGGCGAGCAGTTCTTC	CASSPQPRLAGGEQFF
-	TRBV6-1	TRBJ1-3	-	TGTGCCAGCAGTGAAGCGGGCTCTGGAAACACCATATATTTT	CASSEAGSGNTIYF
-	TRBV15	TRBJ1-5	once	TGTGCCACCAGCAGAGATAGGGCGAATCAGCCCCAGCATTTT	CATSRDRANQPQHF
-	TRBV7-2	TRBJ2-3	-	TGTGCCAGCAGCAACAGGGAGGGAGCCACAGATACGCAGTATTTT	CASSNREGATDTQYF
-	TRBV28	TRBJ2-7	-	TGTGCCAGCACGGGGGCGGCCGCCTACGAGCAGTACTTC	CASTGAAAYEQYF
-	TRBV11-2	TRBJ2-1	-	TGTGCCAGCAGCTCTACTACGGCAGGGGACAATGAGCAGTTCTTC	CASSSTTAGDNEQFF
-	TRBV28	TRBJ2-7	once	TGTGCCACCACGTCCGGGCTGGAGCAGTACTTC	CATTSGLEQYF
TRBD1	TRBV9	TRBJ2-1	-	TGTGCCAGCAGCGTAGATACAGGGGGCAATGAGCAGTTCTTC	CASSVDTGGNEQFF
-	TRBV6-6	TRBJ2-1	once	TGTGCCAGCAGTTACTCCTCCTACAATGAGCAGTTCTTC	CASSYSSYNEQFF
TRBD2	TRBV27	TRBJ2-1	-	TGTGCCAGCAGTTTTGAGCGGGAGGGCCGGGAAGAGCAGTTCTTC	CASSFEREGREEQFF
-	TRBV10-3	TRBJ2-3	-	TGTGCCATCAGTCAACCTAAGGGGGTCACAGATACGCAGTATTTT	CAISQPKGVTDTQYF
-	TRBV18	TRBJ2-1	once	TGTGCCAGCTCCTCCAGTCAGGATACTTACAATGAGCAGTTCTTC	CASSSSQDTYNEQFF
-	TRBV4-1	TRBJ2-7	-	TGCGCCAGCAGTCAGACCTCCAGGGAGGAGGACGAGCAGTACTTC	CASSQTSREEDEQYF
-	TRBV29-1	TRBJ1-1	once	TGCAGCGTTCTGTTGGGCAGGGCCTACACTGAAGCTTTCTTT	CSVLLGRAYTEAFF
TRBD2	TRBV5-1	TRBJ2-5	-	TGCGCCAGCAGCCCCAGACTAGCGGGAGGAGAGACCCAGTACTTC	CASSPRLAGGETQYF
-	TRBV29-1	TRBJ2-1	-	TGCAGCGTGGGGGGAGGGGGGCTTGAGCAGTTCTTC	CSVGGGGLEQFF
TRBD2	TRBV5-8	TRBJ2-7	-	TGTGCCAGCAGCTTGGAGGCTAGCGGGGGCTACGAGCAGTACTTC	CASSLEASGGYEQYF
-	TRBV5-4	TRBJ1-5	few	TGTGCCAGCAGCTTTGACCCGGGAGGCAATCAGCCCCAGCATTTT	CASSFDPGGNQPQHF
TRBD2	TRBV4-3	TRBJ2-2	-	TGCGCCAGCAGCCAAGACCCATTGGGCGGGAGCCCCACCGGGGAGCTGTTTTTT	CASSQDPLGGSPTGELFF
TRBD2	TRBV7-2	TRBJ2-7	-	TGTGCCAGCAGCTTCGGACTAGCGGAGTACGAGCAGTACTTC	CASSFGLAEYEQYF
TRBD1	TRBV7-7	TRBJ2-5	-	TGTGCTAGCAGCTACTCAAGGGGGCTCGATGAGACCCAGTACTTC	CASSYSRGLDETQYF
-	TRBV29-1	TRBJ2-1	once	TGCAGCGTTGAAGATGGGTCCAGGGCCTCCTACAATGAGCAGTTCTTC	CSVEDGSRASYNEQFF
TRBD2	TRBV19	TRBJ2-1	-	TGTGCCAGTAGTATCGGCGGGAGCATCAGTGAGCAGTTCTTC	CASSIGGSISEQFF
TRBD1	TRBV7-2	TRBJ2-7	-	TGTGCCAGCAGCGCCGACAGGGCCTACGAGCAGTACTTC	CASSADRAYEQYF
TRBD2	TRBV7-2	TRBJ2-3	-	TGTGCCAGCAGCTTAGGACTAGCGTTTGATACGCAGTATTTT	CASSLGLAFDTQYF
TRBD1	TRBV11-3	TRBJ2-3	-	TGTGCCAGCAGCTTCTCAGGGGGCCCAGGAGATACGCAGTATTTT	CASSFSGGPGDTQYF